These 2 T cell receptor beta chains were sequenced from one sample in a study of radiotherapy plus CTLA-4 blockade in lung cancer. Here immunoSEQ multiplex PCR was the method, and the copy in TCRdb shows in-frame clones only, minus some. The sample includes more than 95,000 clones, 78% seen only once; the top ten take approximately 5%. Sequenced here: peripheral blood, sampled from a patient treated with radiotherapy plus ipilimumab. The receptors were gathered from a human donor with non-small cell lung cancer who had a partial response to radiotherapy plus ipilimumab.

The chain is built from TRBV27 and TRBJ1-1; D is unresolved. The CDR3 extends over 14 amino acids. Germline V gene data show CDR1 as MNHEY and CDR2 as SMNVEV (reference sequence). Trimming left V 1 base short and J 5 bases short, with 11 bases between. The CDR3 spells CASSLFLGGTEAFF. The CDR3 DNA reads TGTGCCAGCAGTTTATTTTTAGGAGGGACTGAAGCTTTCTTT.

V usage is TRBV19 and J usage is TRBJ1-2, with 8 positions matching TRBD1. J gave up 0 bases and V 5 bases, and 5 bases lay outside the gene matches. This CDR3 region has 15 residues. Germline CDR1 and CDR2: LNHDA and SQIVND (reference sequence). CDR3 sequence reads: CASSLQGGPNYGYTF. The CDR3 region has the DNA TGTGCCAGTAGTTTACAGGGGGGACCTAACTATGGCTACACCTTC.